This T cell receptor beta chain derives from a study of T-cell memory formation after mild COVID-19. Study results and caveats: The main location of contracting CD4+ clones was CM and EM, and that of contracting CD8+ clones was EMRA.

To note about this clonotype: The antigen is undetermined.

Constant-segment primers and 5'RACE yielded cDNA libraries for TCR alpha and TCR beta, each carrying sample barcodes and UMIs. MiXCR was run by TCRdb on the 5' RACE reads, yielding one entry per CDR3 protein. The sample comprises about 410,000 distinct CDR3 sequences, roughly 18% of which are singletons, and 20% to 25% rests with the top ten. This TCR came from a man aged 18 to 30 who had mild COVID-19 (a few samples of this study predate the infection). Cell type and time point are not known. What was sequenced was PBMCs or a T cell subset sorted from them (not recorded which).

The CDR3 nucleotides read TGTGCCAGCAGCAAAGACAGGGGGAAGAAGTACGAGCAGTACTTC. Translated, it gives CASSKDRGKKYEQYF. The chain is built from TRBV21-1 and TRBJ2-7; the DNA was not used to check the table's D call, TRBD1. TRBV21-1 has pseudogene status. There are 15 residues in the CDR3.